A selection of T cell receptor beta chains follows, all from one sample in a study of regulatory T cells in long-lasting Graves disease. TCRdb passed the multiplex PCR reads through MiXCR, listing each CDR3 protein once. This sample has 540,000 or so distinct CDR3 sequences, with about 14% found just once. These data also featured in a second study, about T cells in Graves' hyperthyroidism and ophthalmopathy.

The sequencing used peripheral blood mononuclear cells (PBMCs), collected at new diagnosis, from a patient treated with antithyroid drugs. Receptors were obtained from a man in his thirties or forties with Graves disease. Each CDR3 is given with its conserved first and last residue. For some rows the clone size is stated as once, few or many, or as a class when expanded; others skip it.

J gene: TRBJ2-7
V gene: TRBV12-3/TRBV12-4
clone size: many
CDR3 protein: CASSLSESGYEQYF

J gene: TRBJ2-7
V gene: TRBV29-1
clone size: many
CDR3 protein: CSVVAGYYEQYF

J gene: TRBJ2-7
V gene: TRBV11-2
clone size: many
CDR3 protein: CASSLAPAYEQYF

J gene: TRBJ2-1
V gene: TRBV7-8
clone size: many
CDR3 protein: CASSLGPGLASVNEQFF

J gene: .
V gene: TRBV30
clone size: .
CDR3 protein: CAWDRVTQETQYF

J gene: TRBJ2-2
V gene: TRBV15
clone size: .
CDR3 protein: CATSRDESLRLARGTGELFF

J gene: TRBJ1-5
V gene: TRBV2
clone size: .
CDR3 protein: CASVGRSERPQHF

J gene: TRBJ2-3
V gene: TRBV11-2
clone size: many
CDR3 protein: CASSTTGLAGTDTQYF

J gene: TRBJ2-1
V gene: TRBV7-3
clone size: many
CDR3 protein: CASSVASKGHEQFF

J gene: TRBJ1-1
V gene: TRBV2
clone size: .
CDR3 protein: CASRGGMGTGNTEAFF

J gene: TRBJ1-2
V gene: TRBV9
clone size: .
CDR3 protein: CASSTGPGQGDNYGYTF

J gene: TRBJ1-2
V gene: TRBV12-3/TRBV12-4
clone size: many
CDR3 protein: CASAKWDRGYGYTF

J gene: TRBJ2-7
V gene: TRBV13
clone size: many
CDR3 protein: CASRRLRSEQYF

J gene: TRBJ1-3
V gene: TRBV9
clone size: few
CDR3 protein: CASSVKQGGGNTIYF

J gene: TRBJ2-5
V gene: TRBV11-2
clone size: many
CDR3 protein: CASSSYLAPQETQYF

J gene: TRBJ2-5
V gene: TRBV7-2
clone size: .
CDR3 protein: CASSLARTRETQYF